This T cell receptor beta chain originates from a study of beta chain features in type 1 diabetes. General study results and limits: Shorter TCRB CDR3s, moderately but significantly so, marked every one of the four CD4+ subsets in Type 1 diabetes patients.

This clone turned up a few times. Antigen unknown. Sequenced material consisted of expressed TCRB transcripts (all of the isolated RNA was reverse transcribed). TCRdb's table, derived via immunoSEQ multiplex PCR, lists solely in-frame clones and lacks some. The sample yields about 360,000 clones, around an eighth seen once. CDR1 is SQVTM and CDR2 is ANQGSEA in the germline V gene. The V end was cut by 4 bases, the J end by 2 bases, with 11 bases between. CDR3 length equals 13 residues. This TCR came from a woman aged 18-29 years with type 1 diabetes. The material sequenced was naive CD4+ T cells from blood. This chain connects TRBV29-1 to TRBJ1-2; no clear D. CDR3 coding DNA: TGCAGCGTTGGTCGGAGATTAAACTATGGCTACACCTTC. Translated: CSVGRRLNYGYTF.